This T cell receptor (beta chain) was observed in a study of shared clonotypes between healthy human individuals. Across the whole study: A few men and two women, aged 18 to 49, were donors.

The count of this clone is one. Clones were sequenced by immunoSEQ multiplex PCR, and TCRdb holds only the in-frame ones, with some missing. This sample has around 2.1 million clones, with approximately 94% found just once. Trimming took 3 bases from V and 3 from J; bases not matched to a gene: 5. Per the germline V gene, CDR1 is MDHEN and CDR2 is SYDVKM. The CDR3 runs to 14 residues. Naive CD8 cells comprised CD45RO-negative, CCR7-positively selected cells, excluding terminally differentiated effector memory CD45RA+ cells. Each donor was a Caucasian adult residing in Nashville, Tennessee. Sequenced sample: naive CD8+ T cells from PBMCs. This receptor was identified in a young man in good health. Some clones in this sample may be carry-over from other donors' samples. The chain uses TRBV28 and TRBJ2-7; 7 nucleotides align to TRBD1. The chain's CDR3 is CASSFLTGSYEQYF. CDR3 nucleotides: TGTGCCAGCAGTTTTCTGACAGGGAGCTACGAGCAGTACTTC. The full variable domain, rest sourced from reference TRBV28 and TRBJ2-7, is DVKVTQSSRYLVKRTGEKVFLECVQDMDHENMFWYRQDPGLGLRLIYFSYDVKMKEKGDIPEGYSVSREKKERFSLILESASTNQTSMYLCASSFLTGSYEQYFGPGTRLTVT.